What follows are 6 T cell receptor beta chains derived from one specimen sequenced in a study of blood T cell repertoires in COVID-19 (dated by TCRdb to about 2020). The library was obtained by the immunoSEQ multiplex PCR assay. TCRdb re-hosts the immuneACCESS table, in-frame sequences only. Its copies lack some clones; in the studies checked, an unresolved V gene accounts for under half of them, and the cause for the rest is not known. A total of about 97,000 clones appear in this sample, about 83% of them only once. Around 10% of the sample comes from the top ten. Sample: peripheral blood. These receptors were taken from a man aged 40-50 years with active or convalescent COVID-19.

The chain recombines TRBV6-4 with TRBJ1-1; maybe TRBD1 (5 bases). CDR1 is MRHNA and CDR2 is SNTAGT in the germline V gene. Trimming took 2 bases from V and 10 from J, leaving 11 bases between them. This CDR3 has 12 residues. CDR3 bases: TGTGCCAGCAGTGACCCGACAGACGGAGCTTTCTTT. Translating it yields CASSDPTDGAFF.

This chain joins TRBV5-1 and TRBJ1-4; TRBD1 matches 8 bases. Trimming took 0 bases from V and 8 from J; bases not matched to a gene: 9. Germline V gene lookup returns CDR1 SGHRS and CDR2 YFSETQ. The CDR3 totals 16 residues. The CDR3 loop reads CASSLGSGGFREKLFF. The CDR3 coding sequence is TGCGCCAGCAGCTTGGGGTCAGGGGGCTTTCGAGAAAAACTGTTTTTT.

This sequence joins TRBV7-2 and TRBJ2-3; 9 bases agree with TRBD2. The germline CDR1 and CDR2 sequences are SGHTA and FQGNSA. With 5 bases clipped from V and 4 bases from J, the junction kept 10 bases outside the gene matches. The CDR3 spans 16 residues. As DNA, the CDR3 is TGTGCCAGCAGCCCTAGGGGCGGGGGGGCCTCAGATACGCAGTATTTT. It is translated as CASSPRGGGASDTQYF.

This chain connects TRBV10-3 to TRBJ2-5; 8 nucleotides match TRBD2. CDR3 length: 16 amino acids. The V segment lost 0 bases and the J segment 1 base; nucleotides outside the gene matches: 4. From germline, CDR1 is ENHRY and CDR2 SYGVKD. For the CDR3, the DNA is TGTGCCATCAGTGAGTCGGGAACTAGCGGCCAAGAGACCCAGTACTTC. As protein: CAISESGTSGQETQYF.

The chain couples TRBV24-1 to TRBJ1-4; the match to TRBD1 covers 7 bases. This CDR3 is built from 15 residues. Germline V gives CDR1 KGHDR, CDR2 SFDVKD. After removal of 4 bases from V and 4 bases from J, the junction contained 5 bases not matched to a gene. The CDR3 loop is CATSDLTGINEKLFF. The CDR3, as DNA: TGTGCCACCAGTGACCTGACAGGGATTAATGAAAAACTGTTTTTT.

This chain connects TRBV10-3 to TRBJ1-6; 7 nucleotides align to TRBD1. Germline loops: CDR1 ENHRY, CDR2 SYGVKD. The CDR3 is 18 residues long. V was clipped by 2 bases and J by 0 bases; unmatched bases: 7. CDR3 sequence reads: CAISESGGQSSYNSPLHF. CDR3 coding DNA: TGTGCCATCAGTGAGAGCGGGGGACAGAGCTCCTATAATTCACCCCTCCACTTT.